The rows below give T cell receptor beta chains drawn from one sample of a study of blood T cell repertoires in COVID-19. Profiling relied on immunoSEQ multiplex PCR, and the TCRdb table lists in-frame clones only, not all of them. Of approximately 110,000 clones in the sample, around 84% were seen once. Sample: peripheral blood. All receptors derive from a man aged 40-55 years with acute or convalescent COVID-19. Each CDR3 is given with its conserved first and last residue. Each record gives: CDR3 protein, D gene, J gene, V gene. A D gene is named only where the DNA matches it firmly.

CDR3: CASSRFAGAETQYF
D: TRBD2
J: TRBJ2-5
V: TRBV7-9

CDR3: CASSPALGSKYIQYF
D: NA
J: TRBJ2-4
V: TRBV6-1

CDR3: CARSLKGQINTGELFF
D: TRBD1
J: TRBJ2-2
V: TRBV5-3

CDR3: CASSEVHRGRGGELFF
D: TRBD1
J: TRBJ2-2
V: TRBV6-1

CDR3: CASSSPGVGETQYF
D: NA
J: TRBJ2-5
V: TRBV2

CDR3: CASSLVTSGGNEQFF
D: TRBD2
J: TRBJ2-1
V: TRBV5-1

CDR3: CASSPGHRLSGNTIYF
D: NA
J: TRBJ1-3
V: TRBV11-1

CDR3: CASSLAAGVRQPQHF
D: NA
J: TRBJ1-5
V: TRBV7-8

CDR3: CASSLDRTSEAFF
D: NA
J: TRBJ1-1
V: TRBV11-2

CDR3: CASSLSSGKVDTQYF
D: TRBD2
J: TRBJ2-3
V: TRBV11-2

CDR3: CASSASGGAADTQYF
D: TRBD2
J: TRBJ2-3
V: TRBV6-4

CDR3: CASSLDPSNLRAGNTIYF
D: NA
J: TRBJ1-3
V: TRBV7-2

CDR3: CASSAGQGSNQPQHF
D: TRBD1
J: TRBJ1-5
V: TRBV9

CDR3: CASSREVGEAFF
D: NA
J: TRBJ1-1
V: TRBV18

CDR3: CASKRTGADEQYF
D: TRBD1
J: TRBJ2-7
V: TRBV6-5

CDR3: CASSRQGEGLGGYTF
D: TRBD1
J: TRBJ1-2
V: TRBV6-5

CDR3: CASSLWGGVTDTQYF
D: TRBD2
J: TRBJ2-3
V: TRBV7-2

CDR3: CASSPRQGTEAFF
D: TRBD1
J: TRBJ1-1
V: TRBV27

CDR3: CASSEDRVTGELFF
D: TRBD1
J: TRBJ2-2
V: TRBV7-3

CDR3: CSGSLQADTQYF
D: NA
J: TRBJ2-3
V: TRBV29-1